The source of this T cell receptor beta chain is a study of CD8+ T cells in alopecia areata (dated by TCRdb to 2016 to 2019). For the wider study: Treated patients were enrolled in an open-label pilot trial of oral tofacitinib, 5 to 10 mg twice daily, for moderate-to-severe alopecia areata. Scalp tissue and sorted CD4+ and CD8+ peripheral blood T cells from patchy and totalis/universalis alopecia areata patients and from healthy controls were covered by human TCRbeta sequencing. Tofacitinib was given for 6 to 18 months, followed by 6 months of follow-up off drug to assess delayed response and recurrence. Biopsies were taken from tofacitinib-treated patients at baseline and at 4 and 24 weeks of treatment, and a later scalp biopsy was taken in several of the tofacitinib-treated patients. RNA was extracted with the PAXgene miRNA kit for fixed scalp, the miRNeasy kit for PBMCs, and the RNeasy kit for mouse skin. TCRbeta CDR3 regions were amplified by immunoSEQ multiplex PCR with 35 Vbeta forward and 13 Jbeta reverse primers. To study T cell clonal expansion in alopecia areata, the researchers applied high-throughput TCRbeta sequencing to both the C3H/HeJ mouse model and human patients. Clonality in the scalp was compared among normal scalp (n=4), patchy alopecia areata scalp (n=8), and alopecia totalis/universalis scalp (n=8). In treated patients, disease severity was measured using the SALT score, which gives the percentage of scalp surface area affected. What the authors observed across the whole study: Because the treated cohort was small and had only one nonresponder, larger studies are needed to examine links between baseline CD8+ expansion and response. Unlike mouse skin, which is dominated by gammadelta T cells, normal human skin has resident alphabeta T cells that are also sequenced, and this complicates analysis of the scalp TCR repertoire. Lesional scalp, especially in alopecia totalis/universalis, showed higher clonality and more expanded CD8+ clones than normal scalp, suggesting antigenic drive. Shared TCR sequences between patients were less evident than in mice, which may be partly attributable to HLA diversity in the patient population. Tofacitinib significantly decreased scalp clonality and the number of expanded CD8+ clones among the top 100 scalp clones. During tofacitinib treatment, many expanded lesional clones stuck around in both scalp and blood, and this persistence may partly explain why relapse happens after treatment is stopped.

The sample's treatment or condition label is to be understood as: oral pan-JAK inhibitor, 5-10 mg twice daily. Peripheral blood and lesional scalp punch biopsies were obtained from patients with alopecia areata. PBMCs were isolated by density centrifugation and stained for CD3, CD4 and CD8, and CD4+ and CD8+ T cells were sorted on a FACSAria. As to this clone: This clone's antigen is unknown. No base quality information exists; no much larger clone differs at one position.

Spanning cysteine to phenylalanine, the CDR3 consists of 14 amino acids. Only the CDR3 portion is preserved as DNA: 42 bases, with reading frame beginning at the first base. CDR1 and CDR2 were assigned from the germline V gene as MNHNS and SASEGT. At the junction V is shortened by 5 bases and J by 6 bases, with 14 bases in between. The library was made by the immunoSEQ multiplex PCR assay. For TCR sequencing, RNA was extracted from every sample and reverse transcribed into cDNA to serve as template. First-strand cDNA was synthesized with SuperScript III using a 2:1 mix of oligo-dT and random hexamers. A synthetic immune receptor repertoire was used to assess amplification bias, and residual bias was removed computationally. Regarding the original processing steps: Raw reads were preprocessed to remove errors, and CDR3 was defined according to IMGT conventions as the region from the conserved cysteine to phenylalanine. To get clonality, Shannon entropy was normalized by log2 of the number of productive unique TCRs and the result was subtracted from 1. Whether each scalp clone was CD4 or CD8 was inferred by checking scalp TCRbeta sequences against the CD4 and CD8 repertoires from sorted blood. TCRdb mirrors the immuneACCESS table, restricted to in-frame sequences. Some clones are absent from its copies; in checked studies, under half trace to an unresolved V gene, and the reason for the others is unknown. The DNA was the basis for D and trimming; V, J and clone size are from that table. The sample profile shows 200,000 or so clones; about two fifths of them were found once. Together, the top ten hold 0.48% of the sample.

The sequencing here drew on CD4+ T cells sorted from blood, taken at approximately week 30, from a patient treated with tofacitinib. This clonotype originated in a human donor with alopecia areata. This receptor chain uses TRBV6-1 and TRBJ2-1, with a tentative D call of TRBD1 or TRBD2, each matching 6 bases. The CDR3 reads as follows: CASSSPGGINEQFF. The DNA is as follows: TGTGCCAGCAGTTCCCCCGGGGGCATCAATGAGCAGTTCTTC.